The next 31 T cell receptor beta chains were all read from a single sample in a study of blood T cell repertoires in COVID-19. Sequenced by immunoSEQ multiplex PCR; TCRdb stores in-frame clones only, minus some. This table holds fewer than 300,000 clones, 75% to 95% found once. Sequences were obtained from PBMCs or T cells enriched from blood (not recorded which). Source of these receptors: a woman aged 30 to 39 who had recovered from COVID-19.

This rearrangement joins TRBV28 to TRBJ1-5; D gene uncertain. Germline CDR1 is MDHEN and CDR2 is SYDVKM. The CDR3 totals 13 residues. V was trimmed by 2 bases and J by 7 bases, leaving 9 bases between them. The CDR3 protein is CASSLENWQPQHF. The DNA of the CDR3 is TGTGCCAGCAGTTTAGAAAACTGGCAGCCCCAGCATTTT.

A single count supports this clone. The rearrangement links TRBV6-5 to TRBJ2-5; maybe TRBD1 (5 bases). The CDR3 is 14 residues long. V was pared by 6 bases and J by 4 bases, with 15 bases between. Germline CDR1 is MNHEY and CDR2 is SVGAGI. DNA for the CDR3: TGTGCCAGCAGACGCCCAGGACACGGAGAGACCCAGTACTTC. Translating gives CASRRPGHGETQYF.

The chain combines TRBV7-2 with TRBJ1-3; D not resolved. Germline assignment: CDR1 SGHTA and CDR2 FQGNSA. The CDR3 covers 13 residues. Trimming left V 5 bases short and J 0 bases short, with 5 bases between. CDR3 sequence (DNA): TGTGCCAGCAGCACTAGCTCTGGAAACACCATATATTTT. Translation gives CASSTSSGNTIYF.

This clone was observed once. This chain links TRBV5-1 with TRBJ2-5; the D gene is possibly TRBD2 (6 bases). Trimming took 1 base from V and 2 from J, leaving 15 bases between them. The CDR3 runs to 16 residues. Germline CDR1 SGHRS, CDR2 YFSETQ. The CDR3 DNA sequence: TGCGCCAGCAGCTTGAACCCCAGGGCGGGACAAGAGACCCAGTACTTC. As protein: CASSLNPRAGQETQYF.

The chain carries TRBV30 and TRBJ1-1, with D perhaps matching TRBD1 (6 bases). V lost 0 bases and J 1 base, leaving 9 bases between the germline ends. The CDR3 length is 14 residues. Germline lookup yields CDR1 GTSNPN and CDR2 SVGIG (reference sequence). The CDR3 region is CAWSVRGGNTEAFF. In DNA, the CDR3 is TGTGCCTGGAGTGTTAGAGGGGGGAACACTGAAGCTTTCTTT.

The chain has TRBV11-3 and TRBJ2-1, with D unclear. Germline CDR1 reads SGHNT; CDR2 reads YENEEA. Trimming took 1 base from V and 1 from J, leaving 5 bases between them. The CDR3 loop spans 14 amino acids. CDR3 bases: TGTGCCAGCAGCTTAGTCGGGTCCTACAATGAGCAGTTCTTC. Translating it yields CASSLVGSYNEQFF. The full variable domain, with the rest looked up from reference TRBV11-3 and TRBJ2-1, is EAGVVQSPRYKIIEKKQPVAFWCNPISGHNTLYWYLQNLGQGPELLIRYENEEAVDDSQLPKDRFSAERLKGVDSTLKIQPAELGDSAVYLCASSLVGSYNEQFFGPGTRLTVL.

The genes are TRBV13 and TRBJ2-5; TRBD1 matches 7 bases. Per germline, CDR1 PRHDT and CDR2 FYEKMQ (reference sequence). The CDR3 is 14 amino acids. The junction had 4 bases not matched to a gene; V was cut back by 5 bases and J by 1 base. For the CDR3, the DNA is TGTGCCAGCAGCCCGGGGACAGTCCAAGAGACCCAGTACTTC. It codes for CASSPGTVQETQYF.

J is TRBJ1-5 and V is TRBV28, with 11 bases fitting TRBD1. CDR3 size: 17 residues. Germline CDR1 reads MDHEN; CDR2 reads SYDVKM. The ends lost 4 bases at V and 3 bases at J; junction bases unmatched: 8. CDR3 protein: CASSSPWTGGLNQPQHF. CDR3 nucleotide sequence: TGTGCCAGCAGTTCCCCGTGGACAGGGGGCCTCAATCAGCCCCAGCATTTT.

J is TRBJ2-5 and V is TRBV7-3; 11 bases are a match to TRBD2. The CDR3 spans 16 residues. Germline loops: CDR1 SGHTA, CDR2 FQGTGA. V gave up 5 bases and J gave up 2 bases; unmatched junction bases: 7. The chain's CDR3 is CASSKTGLAAQETQYF. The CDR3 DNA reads TGTGCCAGCAGCAAAACGGGACTAGCGGCGCAAGAGACCCAGTACTTC.

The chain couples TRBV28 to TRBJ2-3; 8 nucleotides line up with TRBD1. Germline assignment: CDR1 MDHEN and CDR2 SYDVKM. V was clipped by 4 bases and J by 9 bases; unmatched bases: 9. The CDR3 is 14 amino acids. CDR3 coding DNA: TGTGCCAGCAGTTCACCTCAGGGGGCCGGCACGCAGTATTTT. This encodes CASSSPQGAGTQYF.

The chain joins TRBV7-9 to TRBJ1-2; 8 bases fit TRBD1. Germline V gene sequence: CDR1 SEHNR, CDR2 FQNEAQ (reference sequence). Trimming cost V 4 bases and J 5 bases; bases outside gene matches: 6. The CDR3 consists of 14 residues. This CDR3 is CASSSDRERYGYTF. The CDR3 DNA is TGTGCCAGCAGCTCGGACAGGGAACGGTATGGCTACACCTTC.

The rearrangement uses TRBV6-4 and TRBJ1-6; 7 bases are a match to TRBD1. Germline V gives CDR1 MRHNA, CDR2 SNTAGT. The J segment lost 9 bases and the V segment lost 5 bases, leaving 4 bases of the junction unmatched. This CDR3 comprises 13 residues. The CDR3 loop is CASSRDSRSPLHF. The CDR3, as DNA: TGTGCCAGCAGTCGGGACAGCCGTTCACCCCTCCACTTT.

The CDR3 region has the DNA TGTGCCAGCAGCCTGACAGGGTGGAATGAGCAGTTCTTC. Its translation: CASSLTGWNEQFF. This chain uses TRBV3-1 (or the pseudogene TRBV3-2) with TRBJ2-1; 7 nucleotides match TRBD1. The CDR3 sequence is 13 residues long. Trimming took 4 bases from V and 7 from J; bases not matched to a gene: 4. The germline gives CDR1 LGHDT, CDR2 YNNKEL (reference sequence).

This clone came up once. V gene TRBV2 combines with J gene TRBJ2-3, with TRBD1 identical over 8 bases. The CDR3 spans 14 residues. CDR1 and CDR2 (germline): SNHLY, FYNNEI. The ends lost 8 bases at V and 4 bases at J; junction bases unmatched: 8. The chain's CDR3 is CASERGQGSDTQYF. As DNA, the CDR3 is TGTGCCAGCGAAAGAGGACAGGGTTCAGATACGCAGTATTTT.

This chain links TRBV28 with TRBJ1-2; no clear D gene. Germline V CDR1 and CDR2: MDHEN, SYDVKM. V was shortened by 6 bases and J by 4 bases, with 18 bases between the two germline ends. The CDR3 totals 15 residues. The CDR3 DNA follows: TGTGCCAGCAGCAGCCCTGGAAGGCTAGTCTATGGCTACACCTTC. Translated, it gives CASSSPGRLVYGYTF.

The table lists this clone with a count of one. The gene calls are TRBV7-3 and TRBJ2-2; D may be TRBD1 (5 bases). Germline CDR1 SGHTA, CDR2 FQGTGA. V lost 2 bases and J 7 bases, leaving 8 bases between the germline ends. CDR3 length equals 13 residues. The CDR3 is CASSLGANGELFF. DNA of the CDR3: TGTGCCAGCAGCTTAGGGGCTAACGGGGAGCTGTTTTTT. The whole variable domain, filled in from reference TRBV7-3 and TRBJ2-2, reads GAGVSQTPSNKVTEKGKYVELRCDPISGHTALYWYRQSLGQGPEFLIYFQGTGAADDSGLPNDRFFAVRPEGSVSTLKIQRTERGDSAVYLCASSLGANGELFFGEGSRLTVL.

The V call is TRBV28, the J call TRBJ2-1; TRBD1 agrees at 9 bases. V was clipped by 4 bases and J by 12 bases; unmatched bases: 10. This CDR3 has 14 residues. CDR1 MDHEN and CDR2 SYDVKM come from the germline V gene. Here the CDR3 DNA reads TGTGCCAGCAGTTCGGGACAGGGATCCGGGGGGCAGTTCTTC. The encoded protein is CASSSGQGSGGQFF.

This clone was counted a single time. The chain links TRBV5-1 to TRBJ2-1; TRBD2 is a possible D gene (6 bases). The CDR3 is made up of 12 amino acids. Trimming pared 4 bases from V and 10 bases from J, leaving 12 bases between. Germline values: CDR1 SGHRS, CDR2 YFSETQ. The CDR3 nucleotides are TGCGCCAGCAGCGGGGGACTCGCGGAGCAGTTCTTC. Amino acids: CASSGGLAEQFF.

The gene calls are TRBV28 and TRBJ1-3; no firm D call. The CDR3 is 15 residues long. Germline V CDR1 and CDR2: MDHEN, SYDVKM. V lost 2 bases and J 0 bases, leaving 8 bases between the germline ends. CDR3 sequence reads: CASSLGQSSGNTIYF. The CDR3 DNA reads TGTGCCAGCAGTTTAGGGCAGTCCTCTGGAAACACCATATATTTT.

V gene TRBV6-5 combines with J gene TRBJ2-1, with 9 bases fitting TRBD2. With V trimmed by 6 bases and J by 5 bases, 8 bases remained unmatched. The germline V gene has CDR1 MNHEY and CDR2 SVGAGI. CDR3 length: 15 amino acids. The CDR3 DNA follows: TGTGCCAGCAGCCCCCCCCTAGCGGGAAACAATGAGCAGTTCTTC. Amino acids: CASSPPLAGNNEQFF.

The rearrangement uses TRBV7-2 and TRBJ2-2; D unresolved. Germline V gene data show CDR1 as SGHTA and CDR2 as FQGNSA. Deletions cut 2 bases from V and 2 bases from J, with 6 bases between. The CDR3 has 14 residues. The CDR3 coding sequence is TGTGCCAGCAGCTTATCCTACAACACCGGGGAGCTGTTTTTT. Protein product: CASSLSYNTGELFF.

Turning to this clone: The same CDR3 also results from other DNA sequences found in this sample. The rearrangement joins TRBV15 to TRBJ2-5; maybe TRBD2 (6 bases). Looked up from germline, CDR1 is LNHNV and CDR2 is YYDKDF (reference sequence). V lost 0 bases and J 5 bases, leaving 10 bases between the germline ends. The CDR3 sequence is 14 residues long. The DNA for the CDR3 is TGTGCCACCAGCAGAGATGGTGGGGGGGAGACCCAGTACTTC. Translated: CATSRDGGGETQYF.

The CDR3 coding sequence is TGTGCCAGCAGTTTTGGGCAGGGGGTAAGGGCCCTCCACTTT. It translates to CASSFGQGVRALHF. The V and J genes are TRBV28 and TRBJ1-6, with 7 nucleotides matching TRBD1. V trimming: 3 bases; J trimming: 14 bases; junction bases outside the gene matches: 10. Germline V gives CDR1 MDHEN, CDR2 SYDVKM. The CDR3 totals 14 residues.

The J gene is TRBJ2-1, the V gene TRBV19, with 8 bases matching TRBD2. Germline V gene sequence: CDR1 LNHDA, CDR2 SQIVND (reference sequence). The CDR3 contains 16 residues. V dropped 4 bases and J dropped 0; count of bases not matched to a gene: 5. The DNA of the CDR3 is TGTGCCAGTAGTACCCTGACTAGCGCCTCCTACAATGAGCAGTTCTTC. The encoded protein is CASSTLTSASYNEQFF.

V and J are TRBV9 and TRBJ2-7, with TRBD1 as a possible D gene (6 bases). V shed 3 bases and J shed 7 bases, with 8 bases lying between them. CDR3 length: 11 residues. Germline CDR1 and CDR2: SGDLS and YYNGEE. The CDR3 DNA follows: TGTGCCAGCAGCGGTGGGACAGAGCAGTACTTC. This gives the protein CASSGGTEQYF.

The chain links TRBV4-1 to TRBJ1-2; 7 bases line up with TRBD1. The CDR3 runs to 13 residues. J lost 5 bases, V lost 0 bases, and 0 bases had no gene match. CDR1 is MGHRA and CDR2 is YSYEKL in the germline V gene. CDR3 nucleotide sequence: TGCGCCAGCAGCCAAGACAGGGGGTATGGCTACACCTTC. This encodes CASSQDRGYGYTF.

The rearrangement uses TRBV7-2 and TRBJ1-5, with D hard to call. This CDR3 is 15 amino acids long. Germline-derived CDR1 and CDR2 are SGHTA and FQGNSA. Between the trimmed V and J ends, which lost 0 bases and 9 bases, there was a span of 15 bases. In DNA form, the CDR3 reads TGTGCCAGCAGCTTAGCTCCAGAGCTGGGGAGGCCCCAGCATTTT. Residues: CASSLAPELGRPQHF.

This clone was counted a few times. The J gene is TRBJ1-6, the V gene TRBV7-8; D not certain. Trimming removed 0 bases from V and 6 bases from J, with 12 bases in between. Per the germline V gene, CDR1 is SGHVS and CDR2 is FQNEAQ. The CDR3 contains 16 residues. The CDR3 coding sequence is TGTGCCAGCAGCTTAGCGGCGGGCCCAAGTAATTCACCCCTCCACTTT. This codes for CASSLAAGPSNSPLHF.

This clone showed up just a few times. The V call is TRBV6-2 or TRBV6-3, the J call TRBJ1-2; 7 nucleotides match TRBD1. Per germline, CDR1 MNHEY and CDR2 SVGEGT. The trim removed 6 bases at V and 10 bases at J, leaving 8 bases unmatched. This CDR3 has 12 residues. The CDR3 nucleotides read TGTGCCAGCAGCGACAGGGTTCCGGCCTACACCTTC. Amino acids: CASSDRVPAYTF.

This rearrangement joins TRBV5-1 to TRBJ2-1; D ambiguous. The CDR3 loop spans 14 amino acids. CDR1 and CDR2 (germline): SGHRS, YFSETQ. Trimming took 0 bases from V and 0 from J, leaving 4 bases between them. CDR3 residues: CASSLGSSYNEQFF. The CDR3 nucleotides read TGCGCCAGCAGCTTGGGTAGCTCCTACAATGAGCAGTTCTTC.

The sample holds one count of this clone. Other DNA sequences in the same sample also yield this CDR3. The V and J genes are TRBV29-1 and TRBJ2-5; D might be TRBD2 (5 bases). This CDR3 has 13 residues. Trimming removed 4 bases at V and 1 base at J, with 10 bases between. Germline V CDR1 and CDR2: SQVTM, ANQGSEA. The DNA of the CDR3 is TGCAGCGTTGTAGGAGGAGTCCAAGAGACCCAGTACTTC. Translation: CSVVGGVQETQYF.